Below, 2 T cell receptor beta chains from the same sample are listed, as sequenced in a study of T cell clonotyping in hematopoietic cell transplantation. Profiled with immunoSEQ multiplex PCR; TCRdb holds only in-frame clones, not every one. The data hold 6,000 to 7,500 clones, with approximately 96% observed a single time. Sequenced material: PBMCs, taken 30 days after allogeneic stem cell transplant. The receptor set was obtained from a male patient between 40 and 50 years old who had an allogeneic stem cell transplant from a related donor, so the T cells may come from the graft donor. Some clones in this sample may be carry-over from other donors' samples.

This chain joins TRBV5-1 and TRBJ2-5; D uncertain. V gave up 0 bases and J gave up 5 bases, with 5 bases separating them. The CDR3 is 12 residues long. The germline CDR1 and CDR2 sequences are SGHRS and YFSETQ. The CDR3 loop is CASSLADETQYF. CDR3 in DNA: TGCGCCAGCAGCTTGGCCGACGAGACCCAGTACTTC.

The V and J genes are TRBV7-6 and TRBJ1-2; TRBD1 might be the D (5 bases). V lost 1 base, J lost 6 bases, and 12 bases lay in between. The CDR3 contains 14 residues. Germline V lookup: CDR1 SGHVS, CDR2 FNYEAQ. The chain's CDR3 is CASSLDPGRNGYTF. CDR3 DNA: TGTGCCAGCAGCTTAGATCCAGGGCGAAATGGCTACACCTTC.